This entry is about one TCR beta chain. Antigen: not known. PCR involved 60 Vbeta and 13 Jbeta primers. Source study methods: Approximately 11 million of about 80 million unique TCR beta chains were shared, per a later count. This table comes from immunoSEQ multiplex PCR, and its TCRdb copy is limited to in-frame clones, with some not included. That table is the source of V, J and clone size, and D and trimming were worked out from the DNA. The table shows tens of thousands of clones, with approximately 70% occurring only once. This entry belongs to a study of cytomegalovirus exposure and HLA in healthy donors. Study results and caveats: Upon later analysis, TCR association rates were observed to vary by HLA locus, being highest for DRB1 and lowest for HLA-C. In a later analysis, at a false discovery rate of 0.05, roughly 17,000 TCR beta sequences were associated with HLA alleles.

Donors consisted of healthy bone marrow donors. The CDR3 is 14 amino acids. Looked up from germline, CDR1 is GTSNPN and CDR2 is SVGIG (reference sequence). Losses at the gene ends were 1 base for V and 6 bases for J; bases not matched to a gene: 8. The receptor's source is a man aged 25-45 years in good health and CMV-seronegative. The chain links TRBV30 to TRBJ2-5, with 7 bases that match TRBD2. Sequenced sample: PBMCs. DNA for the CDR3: TGTGCCTGGAGTGGGGGTAGCGGGCGGAAGACCCAGTACTTC. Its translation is CAWSGGSGRKTQYF.